The entry below gives a single TCR beta chain sequence along with its context. The antigen is undetermined. Sequencing was performed with immunoSEQ multiplex PCR; in TCRdb, only in-frame clones are kept and a portion is missing. The table has roughly 67,000 clones, approximately 86% seen once. This CDR3 comprises 15 residues. In germline, CDR1 is LNHDA, CDR2 SQIVND (reference sequence). The V and J ends lost 7 bases and 4 bases respectively, with 17 bases between them. These data are taken from a study of OX40 agonist ivuxolimab in advanced cancers. For the study at large: Patients' therapy was ivuxolimab, an antibody that acts as an agonist of OX40 (CD134). One hepatocellular carcinoma and a couple of cutaneous melanoma patients partially responded. Findings of the study overall: Averaged across samples, CD8+ T cells carried more expanded clones than CD4+ did.

Blood sampling was done at baseline, cycle 4 day 1, and cycle 7 day 1. The chain uses TRBV19 and TRBJ1-5; D gene unclear. This receptor was obtained from an adult with an advanced solid tumor such as melanoma, head and neck, liver or kidney cancer. Sequencing was performed on CD4+ or CD8+ T cells sorted from blood, taken in a trial of the OX40 agonist ivuxolimab. The CDR3 loop reads CASTPGREGNQPQHF. The CDR3 coding sequence is TGTGCCAGTACCCCAGGCCGGGAGGGAAATCAGCCCCAGCATTTT.